The present T cell receptor beta chain was sequenced within a study of T cell responses to AZD1222 COVID-19 vaccine. Per the germline V gene, CDR1 is SNHLY and CDR2 is FYNNEI. Between the trimmed V and J ends, which lost 8 bases and 2 bases, there was a span of 7 bases. The CDR3 runs to 12 residues. Clones were sequenced by immunoSEQ multiplex PCR, and TCRdb holds only the in-frame ones, with some missing. The sample has about 93,000 clones, approximately 92% seen once. To note about this clone: Its antigen is not known.

Regarding the study as a whole: A mostly white British donor set with more females was recruited, and clonal diversity was possibly underestimated. Spike-wide vaccine-associated CD4 TCRs dominated at 160-218 and 743-854. Seropositivity was recorded at baseline in only a handful of AZD1222 recipients.

This chain connects TRBV2 to TRBJ2-1; D may be TRBD2 (6 bases). The receptor was derived from an adult who received the AZD1222 COVID-19 vaccine. Sample: peripheral blood, taken 28 days after the second AZD1222 dose. CDR3 DNA sequence: TGTGCCAGCTTAGCGGCCTACAATGAGCAGTTCTTC. Translating it yields CASLAAYNEQFF. Variable domain in full (rest from reference TRBV2 and TRBJ2-1): EPEVTQTPSHQVTQMGQEVILRCVPISNHLYFYWYRQILGQKVEFLVSFYNNEISEKSEIFDDQFSVERPDGSNFTLKIRSTKLEDSAMYFCASLAAYNEQFFGPGTRLTVL.